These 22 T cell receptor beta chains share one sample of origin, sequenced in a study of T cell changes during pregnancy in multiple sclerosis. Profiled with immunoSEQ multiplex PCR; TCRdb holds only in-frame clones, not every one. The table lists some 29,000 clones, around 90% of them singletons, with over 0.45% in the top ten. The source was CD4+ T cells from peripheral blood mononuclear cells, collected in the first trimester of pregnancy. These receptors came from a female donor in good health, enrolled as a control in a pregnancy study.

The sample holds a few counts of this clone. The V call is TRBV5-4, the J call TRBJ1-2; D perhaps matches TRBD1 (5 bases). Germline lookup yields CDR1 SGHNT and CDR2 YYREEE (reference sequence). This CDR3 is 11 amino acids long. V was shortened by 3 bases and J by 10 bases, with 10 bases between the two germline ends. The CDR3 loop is CASSSGLDYTF. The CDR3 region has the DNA TGTGCCAGCAGCTCAGGGTTGGACTACACCTTC.

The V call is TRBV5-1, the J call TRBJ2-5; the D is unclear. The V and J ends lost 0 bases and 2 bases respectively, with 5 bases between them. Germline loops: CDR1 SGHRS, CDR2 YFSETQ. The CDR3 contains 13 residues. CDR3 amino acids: CASSLAQQETQYF. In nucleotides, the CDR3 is TGCGCCAGCAGCTTGGCGCAGCAAGAGACCCAGTACTTC.

This CDR3 is CSVEERAGGVPEQYF. CDR3 coding DNA: TGCAGCGTTGAAGAGCGGGCAGGGGGTGTTCCCGAGCAGTACTTC. The chain uses TRBV29-1 and TRBJ2-7, with 7 bases lining up with TRBD1. After removal of 0 bases from V and 6 bases from J, the junction contained 11 bases not matched to a gene. Germline V CDR1 and CDR2: SQVTM, ANQGSEA. The length of the CDR3 is 15 residues.

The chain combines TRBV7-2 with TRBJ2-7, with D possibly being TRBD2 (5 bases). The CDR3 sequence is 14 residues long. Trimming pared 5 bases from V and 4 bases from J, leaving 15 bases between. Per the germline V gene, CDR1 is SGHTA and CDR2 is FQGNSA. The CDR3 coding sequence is TGTGCCAGCAGCCTGCTAGCCCATCTTTACGAGCAGTACTTC. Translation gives CASSLLAHLYEQYF.

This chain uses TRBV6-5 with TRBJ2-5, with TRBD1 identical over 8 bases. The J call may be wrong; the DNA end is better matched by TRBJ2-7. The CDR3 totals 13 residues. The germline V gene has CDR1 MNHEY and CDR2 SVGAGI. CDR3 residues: CASCEGTGYEQYF. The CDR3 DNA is TGTGCCAGCTGTGAAGGGACAGGCTACGAGCAGTACTTC.

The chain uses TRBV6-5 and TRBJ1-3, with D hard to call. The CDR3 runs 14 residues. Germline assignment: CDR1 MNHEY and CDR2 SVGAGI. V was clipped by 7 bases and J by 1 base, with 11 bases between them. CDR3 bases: TGTGCCAGCACAGAACACCGATCTGGAAACACCATATATTTT. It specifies CASTEHRSGNTIYF.

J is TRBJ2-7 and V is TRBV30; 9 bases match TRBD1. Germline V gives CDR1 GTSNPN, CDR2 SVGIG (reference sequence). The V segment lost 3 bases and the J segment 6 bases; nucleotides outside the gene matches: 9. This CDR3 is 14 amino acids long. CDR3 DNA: TGTGCCTGGAGGGTAGGGACAGGGAGTGGCGAGCAGTACTTC. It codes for CAWRVGTGSGEQYF. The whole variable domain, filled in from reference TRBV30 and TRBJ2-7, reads SQTIHQWPATLVQPVGSPLSLECTVEGTSNPNLYWYRQAAGRGLQLLFYSVGIGQISSEVPQNLSASRPQDRQFILSSKKLLLSDSGFYLCAWRVGTGSGEQYFGPGTRLTVT.

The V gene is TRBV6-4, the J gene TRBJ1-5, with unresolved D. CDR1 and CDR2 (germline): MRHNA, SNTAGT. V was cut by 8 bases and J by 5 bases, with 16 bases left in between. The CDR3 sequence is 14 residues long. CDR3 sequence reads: CASFGGEGDQPQHF. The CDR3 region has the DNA TGTGCCAGCTTTGGCGGGGAAGGAGATCAGCCCCAGCATTTT.

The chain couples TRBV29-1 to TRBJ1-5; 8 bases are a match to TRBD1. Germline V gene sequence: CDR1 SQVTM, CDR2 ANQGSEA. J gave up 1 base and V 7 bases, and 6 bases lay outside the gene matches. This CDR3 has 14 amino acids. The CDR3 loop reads CSARGPGSNQPQHF. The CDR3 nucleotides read TGCAGCGCCAGGGGGCCAGGGAGCAATCAGCCCCAGCATTTT. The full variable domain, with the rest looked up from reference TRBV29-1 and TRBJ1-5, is SAVISQKPSRDICQRGTSLTIQCQVDSQVTMMFWYRQQPGQSLTLIATANQGSEATYESGFVIDKFPISRPNLTFSTLTVSNMSPEDSSIYLCSARGPGSNQPQHFGDGTRLSIL.

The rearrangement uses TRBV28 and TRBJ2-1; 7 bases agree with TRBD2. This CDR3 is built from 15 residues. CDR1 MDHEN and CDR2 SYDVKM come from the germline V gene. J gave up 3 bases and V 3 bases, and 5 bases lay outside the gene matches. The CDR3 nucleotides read TGTGCCAGCAGTTTCGCGGGAGCGGTCTACAATGAGCAGTTCTTC. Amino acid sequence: CASSFAGAVYNEQFF.

CDR3 nucleotides: TGTGCCAGCAGTTACTCAGGGGGAACTAGCACAGATACGCAGTATTTT. This translates into CASSYSGGTSTDTQYF. The chain combines TRBV6-5 with TRBJ2-3, with D perhaps TRBD1 (6 bases). Germline CDR1 is MNHEY and CDR2 is SVGAGI. V dropped 0 bases and J dropped 0 bases, with 10 bases sitting between them. This CDR3 has 16 amino acids.

CDR3 loop: CASSLGLGAGEETQYF. The CDR3 DNA reads TGTGCCAGCAGCTTGGGGCTCGGTGCGGGCGAAGAGACCCAGTACTTC. This chain connects TRBV5-5 to TRBJ2-5; possible D gene TRBD2, 5 bases. CDR3 length: 16 amino acids. The germline V and J ends were trimmed by 0 bases and 3 bases, with 15 bases remaining between them. Per germline, CDR1 SGHKS and CDR2 YYEKEE (reference sequence).

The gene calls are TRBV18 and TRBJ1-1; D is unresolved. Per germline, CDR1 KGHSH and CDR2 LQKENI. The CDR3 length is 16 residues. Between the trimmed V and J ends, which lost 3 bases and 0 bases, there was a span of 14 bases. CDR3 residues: CASSPEGARVNTEAFF. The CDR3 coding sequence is TGTGCCAGCTCACCCGAGGGAGCAAGAGTGAACACTGAAGCTTTCTTT.

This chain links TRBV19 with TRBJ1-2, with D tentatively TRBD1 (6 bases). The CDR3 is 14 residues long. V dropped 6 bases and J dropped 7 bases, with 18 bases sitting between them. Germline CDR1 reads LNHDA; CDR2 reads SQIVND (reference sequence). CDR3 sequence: CASRTGTTLGGYTF. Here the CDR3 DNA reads TGTGCCAGTAGGACCGGGACAACCCTGGGTGGCTACACCTTC. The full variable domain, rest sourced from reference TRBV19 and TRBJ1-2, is DGGITQSPKYLFRKEGQNVTLSCEQNLNHDAMYWYRQDPGQGLRLIYYSQIVNDFQKGDIAEGYSVSREKKESFPLTVTSAQKNPTAFYLCASRTGTTLGGYTFGSGTRLTVV.

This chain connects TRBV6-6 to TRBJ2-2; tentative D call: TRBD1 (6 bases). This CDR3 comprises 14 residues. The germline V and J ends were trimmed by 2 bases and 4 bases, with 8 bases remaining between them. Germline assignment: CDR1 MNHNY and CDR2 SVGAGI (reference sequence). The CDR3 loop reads CASSYTGFTGELFF. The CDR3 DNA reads TGTGCCAGCAGTTACACAGGGTTCACCGGGGAGCTGTTTTTT.

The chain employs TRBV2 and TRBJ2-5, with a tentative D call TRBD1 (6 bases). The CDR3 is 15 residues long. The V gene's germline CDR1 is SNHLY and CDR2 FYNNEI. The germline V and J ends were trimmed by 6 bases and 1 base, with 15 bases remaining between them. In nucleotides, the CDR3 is TGTGCCAGCAGCGCCAGCCTGGACAGCCAAGAGACCCAGTACTTC. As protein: CASSASLDSQETQYF.

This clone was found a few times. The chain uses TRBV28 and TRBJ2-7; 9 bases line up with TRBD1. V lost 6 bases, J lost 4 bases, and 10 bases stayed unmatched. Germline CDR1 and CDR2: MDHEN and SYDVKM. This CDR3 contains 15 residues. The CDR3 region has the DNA TGTGCCAGCAGAACTTCCGGGACAGGGTTATACGAGCAGTACTTC. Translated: CASRTSGTGLYEQYF. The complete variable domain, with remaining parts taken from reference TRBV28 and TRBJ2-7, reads DVKVTQSSRYLVKRTGEKVFLECVQDMDHENMFWYRQDPGLGLRLIYFSYDVKMKEKGDIPEGYSVSREKKERFSLILESASTNQTSMYLCASRTSGTGLYEQYFGPGTRLTVT.

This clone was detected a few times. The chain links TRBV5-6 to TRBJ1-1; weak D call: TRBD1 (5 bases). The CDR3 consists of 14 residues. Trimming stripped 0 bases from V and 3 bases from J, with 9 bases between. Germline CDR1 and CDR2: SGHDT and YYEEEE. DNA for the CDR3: TGTGCCAGCAGCTTGGTCCGGGGGGACACTGAAGCTTTCTTT. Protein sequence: CASSLVRGDTEAFF.

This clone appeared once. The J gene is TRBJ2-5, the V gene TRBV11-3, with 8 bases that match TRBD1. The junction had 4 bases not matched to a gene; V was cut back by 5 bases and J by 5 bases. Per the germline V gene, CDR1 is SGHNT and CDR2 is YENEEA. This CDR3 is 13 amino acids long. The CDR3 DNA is TGTGCCAGCAGCCACCGGGACAGGGAGACCCAGTACTTC. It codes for CASSHRDRETQYF.

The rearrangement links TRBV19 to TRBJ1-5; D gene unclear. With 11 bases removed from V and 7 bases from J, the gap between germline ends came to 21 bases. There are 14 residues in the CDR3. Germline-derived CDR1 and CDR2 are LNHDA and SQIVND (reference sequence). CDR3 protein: CAAGMGSGGQPQHF. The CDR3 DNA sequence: TGTGCCGCCGGGATGGGTTCGGGAGGCCAGCCCCAGCATTTT.

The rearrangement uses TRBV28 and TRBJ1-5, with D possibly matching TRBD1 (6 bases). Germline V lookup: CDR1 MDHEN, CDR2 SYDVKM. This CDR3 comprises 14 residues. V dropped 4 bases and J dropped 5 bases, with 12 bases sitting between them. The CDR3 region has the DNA TGTGCCAGCAGTTCTCAACAGGGTGATCAGCCCCAGCATTTT. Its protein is CASSSQQGDQPQHF.

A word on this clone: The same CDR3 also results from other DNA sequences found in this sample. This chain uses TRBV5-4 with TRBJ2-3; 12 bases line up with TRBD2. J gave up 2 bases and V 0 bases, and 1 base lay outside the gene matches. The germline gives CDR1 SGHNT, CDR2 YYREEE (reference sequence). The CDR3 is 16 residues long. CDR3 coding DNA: TGTGCCAGCAGCTTGGGGACTAGCGGGACCACAGATACGCAGTATTTT. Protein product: CASSLGTSGTTDTQYF.